This record concerns one T cell receptor beta chain sequence. Some clones are missing from TCRdb's copy, which holds only in-frame ones; the method was immunoSEQ multiplex PCR. The data contain about 350,000 clones, 75% to 90% of them singletons. Stated treatment: around 19 received Ad26.COV2.S at low or high dose, single or two shots; about five received placebo; per-sample allocation not given. Repertoires come from day 63 after the first vaccine or placebo injection. This entry belongs to a study of Ad26.COV2.S vaccination and SARS-CoV-2 variants. This sequence originates from a person between 18 and 65 years old who received the Ad26.COV2.S COVID-19 vaccine or a placebo. The specimen comprised peripheral blood, sampled in a trial of Ad26.COV2.S vaccine versus placebo.

The CDR3 sequence is CSASVGTHQPQHF. In nucleotides, the CDR3 is TGCAGTGCTAGTGTGGGAACCCATCAGCCCCAGCATTTT. The V gene is TRBV20-1, the J gene TRBJ1-5; D ambiguous. This CDR3 region has 13 residues. V was pared by 3 bases and J by 5 bases, with 11 bases between. Germline V gene sequence: CDR1 DFQATT, CDR2 SNEGSKA (reference sequence).